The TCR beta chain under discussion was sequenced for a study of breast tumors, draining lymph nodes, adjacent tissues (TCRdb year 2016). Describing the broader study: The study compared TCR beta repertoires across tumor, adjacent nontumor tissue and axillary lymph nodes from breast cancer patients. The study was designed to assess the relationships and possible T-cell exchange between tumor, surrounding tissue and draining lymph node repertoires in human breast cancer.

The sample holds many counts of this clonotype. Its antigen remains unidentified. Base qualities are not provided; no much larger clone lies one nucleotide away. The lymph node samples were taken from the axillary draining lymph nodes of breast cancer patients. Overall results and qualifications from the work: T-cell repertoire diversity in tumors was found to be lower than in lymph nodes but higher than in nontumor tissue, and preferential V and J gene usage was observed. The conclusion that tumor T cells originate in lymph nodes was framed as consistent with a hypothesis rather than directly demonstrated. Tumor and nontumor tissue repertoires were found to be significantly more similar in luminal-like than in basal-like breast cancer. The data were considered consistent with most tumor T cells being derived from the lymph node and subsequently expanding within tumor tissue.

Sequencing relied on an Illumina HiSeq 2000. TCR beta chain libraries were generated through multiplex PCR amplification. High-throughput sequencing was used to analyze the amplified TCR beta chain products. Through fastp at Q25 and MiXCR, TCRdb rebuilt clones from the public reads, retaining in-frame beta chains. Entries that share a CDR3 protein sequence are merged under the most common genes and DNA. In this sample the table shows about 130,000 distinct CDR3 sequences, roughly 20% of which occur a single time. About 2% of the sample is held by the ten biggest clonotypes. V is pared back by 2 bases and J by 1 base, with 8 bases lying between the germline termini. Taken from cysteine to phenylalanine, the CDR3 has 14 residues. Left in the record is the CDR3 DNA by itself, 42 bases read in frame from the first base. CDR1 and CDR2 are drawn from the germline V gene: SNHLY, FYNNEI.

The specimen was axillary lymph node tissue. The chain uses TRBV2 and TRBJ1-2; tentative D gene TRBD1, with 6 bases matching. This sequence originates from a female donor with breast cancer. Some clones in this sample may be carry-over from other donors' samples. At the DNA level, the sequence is TGTGCCAGCAGTGAACAGGGGCATAACTATGGCTACACCTTC. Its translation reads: CASSEQGHNYGYTF. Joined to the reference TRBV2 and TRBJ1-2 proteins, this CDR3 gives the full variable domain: EPEVTQTPSHQVTQMGQEVILRCVPISNHLYFYWYRQILGQKVEFLVSFYNNEISEKSEIFDDQFSVERPDGSNFTLKIRSTKLEDSAMYFCASSEQGHNYGYTFGSGTRLTVV.